Here is one T cell receptor beta chain with its context. This specimen belongs to a study of T cells expressing NK-cell markers. Study details: In sorted CD3+CD56+NKG2C+, CD3+CD56+NKG2C- and CD3+CD56-NKG2C+ T cells, TCR beta repertoires were obtained.

This CDR3 contains 15 residues. Per germline, CDR1 SEHNR and CDR2 FQNEAQ (reference sequence). TCRdb reprocessed the 5' RACE reads; each CDR3 protein has one entry and no DNA is given. The repertoire shows 550,000 to 600,000 distinct CDR3 sequences; the top ten hold 3.5% to 4.5%. The genes are TRBV7-9 and TRBJ2-2; with no DNA, the TCRdb D assignment of TRBD2 cannot be verified. The TCR sequence derives from a man aged 18 to 29 in good health. The specimen was blood T cells: a sorted CD56 or NKG2C T cell subset, CD4+ or CD8+ T cells, or bulk PBMC T cells (not recorded which). The CDR3: CASSLTGLGAGELFF.